Each of the 13 T cell receptor beta chains below was sequenced from the same sample in a study of vaccination and CD4 T cells after COVID-19. Their specific antigens are unknown. Treatment reported: roughly 11-day PBMC culture with coronavirus spike peptide pools or control peptides (ViraFEST assay). The Oncomine TCR Beta short-read assay sequenced DNA from cultured CD4+ T cells. TCRdb used MiXCR to reprocess the PCR reads, holding one entry per CDR3 protein. The sample yields 10,000 to 15,000 distinct CDR3 sequences, roughly 44% seen once. Sequenced: CD4+ T cells from blood, cultured in vitro. The receptors come from a human donor who had recovered from COVID-19.

This rearrangement joins TRBV2 to TRBJ2-5, with 9 bases that match TRBD1. With 6 bases clipped from V and 4 bases from J, the junction kept 9 bases outside the gene matches. Germline assignment: CDR1 SNHLY and CDR2 FYNNEI. CDR3 length: 15 residues. CDR3 DNA sequence: TGTGCCAGCAGAAGTCGGACAGGGGAGGGAGAGACCCAGTACTTC. As protein: CASRSRTGEGETQYF.

The chain combines TRBV28 with TRBJ2-3; 8 nucleotides line up with TRBD2. Germline V CDR1 and CDR2: MDHEN, SYDVKM. J gave up 4 bases and V 5 bases, and 8 bases lay outside the gene matches. The CDR3 length is 15 residues. Written as DNA, the CDR3 is TGTGCCAGCAGTCAGGCAGACGGGGGGGCAGATACGCAGTATTTT. It codes for CASSQADGGADTQYF.

The chain uses TRBV7-2 and TRBJ2-1, with a tentative D call TRBD2 (5 bases). V lost 5 bases to trimming and J lost 10 bases, with 12 bases between them. The germline gives CDR1 SGHTA, CDR2 FQGNSA. The CDR3 extends over 12 amino acids. The DNA of the CDR3 is TGTGCCAGCAGCCTCACCCGACTAGAGCAGTTCTTC. It is translated as CASSLTRLEQFF.

The rearrangement uses TRBV20-1 and TRBJ2-1; 8 nucleotides line up with TRBD2. CDR1 and CDR2 (germline): DFQATT, SNEGSKA (reference sequence). This CDR3 contains 15 residues. The V and J ends lost 6 bases and 9 bases, in that order; junction bases with no gene match: 16. CDR3 sequence reads: CSAPKSRPGGVEQFF. The CDR3 DNA is TGCAGTGCCCCCAAAAGTCGTCCGGGAGGGGTTGAGCAGTTCTTC.

The genes are TRBV10-3 and TRBJ2-5; 9 nucleotides line up with TRBD1. V was clipped by 6 bases and J by 5 bases; unmatched bases: 7. Germline V gene sequence: CDR1 ENHRY, CDR2 SYGVKD. The CDR3 covers 14 residues. The CDR3 protein is CAISTGGLLETQYF. CDR3 DNA: TGTGCCATCAGCACAGGGGGCTTATTGGAGACCCAGTACTTC.

V usage is TRBV12-3 or TRBV12-4 and J usage is TRBJ1-2, with D tentatively TRBD1 (6 bases). The ends were cut back, 5 bases at V and 2 bases at J, with 15 bases in the middle. The CDR3 is 15 residues long. The chain's CDR3 is CASSPWPGDNYGYTF. The CDR3 DNA sequence: TGTGCCAGCAGTCCCTGGCCAGGGGACAACTATGGCTACACCTTC.

CDR3 coding DNA: TGCGCCAGCAGCCAAGTTCTCCTGACTAGCGGGTCACAAGAGACCCAGTACTTC. This translates into CASSQVLLTSGSQETQYF. The chain employs TRBV4-1 and TRBJ2-5; 10 nucleotides agree with TRBD2. Germline V gives CDR1 MGHRA, CDR2 YSYEKL. The CDR3 length is 18 residues. The junction had 10 bases not matched to a gene; V was cut back by 1 base and J by 2 bases.

This chain joins TRBV6-5 and TRBJ1-2; the D gene is possibly TRBD1 (5 bases). The CDR3 has 12 residues. In germline, CDR1 is MNHEY, CDR2 SVGAGI. Between the trimmed V and J ends, which lost 4 bases and 6 bases, there was a span of 9 bases. CDR3: CASSSQGHGYTF. CDR3 coding DNA: TGTGCCAGCAGTTCCCAGGGCCATGGCTACACCTTC.

This clonotype was counted between two and nine times. This chain uses TRBV6-2 or TRBV6-3 with TRBJ2-3; 10 nucleotides line up with TRBD2. V lost 2 bases to trimming and J lost 3 bases; unmatched junction nucleotides: 2. This CDR3 spans 15 amino acids. From germline, CDR1 is MNHEY and CDR2 SVGEGT. The CDR3 DNA is TGTGCCAGCAGTTACGCTAGCGGGAGTACAGATACGCAGTATTTT. The encoded protein is CASSYASGSTDTQYF.

The rearrangement links TRBV7-6 to TRBJ2-7, with a possible D match to TRBD2 (5 bases). V was pared by 0 bases and J by 5 bases, with 11 bases between. Looked up from germline, CDR1 is SGHVS and CDR2 is FNYEAQ. This CDR3 comprises 14 residues. The CDR3 loop is CASSLARGIDEQYF. The DNA of the CDR3 is TGTGCCAGCAGCTTAGCGCGAGGGATCGACGAGCAGTACTTC.

This clonotype is medium-sized by share. The genes are TRBV20-1 and TRBJ2-7; no firm D call. The CDR3 contains 11 residues. The germline gives CDR1 DFQATT, CDR2 SNEGSKA (reference sequence). The ends were cut back, 3 bases at V and 6 bases at J, with 9 bases in the middle. The CDR3 DNA follows: TGCAGTGCTAGGGGCAAAGGCGAGCAGTACTTC. This gives the protein CSARGKGEQYF.

V gene TRBV29-1 combines with J gene TRBJ1-1; D is ambiguous. This CDR3 has 11 amino acids. In germline, CDR1 is SQVTM, CDR2 ANQGSEA. Trimming took 7 bases from V and 0 from J, leaving 6 bases between them. The CDR3 sequence is CSAGLNTEAFF. The CDR3, as DNA: TGCAGCGCCGGACTGAACACTGAAGCTTTCTTT.

The V and J genes are TRBV15 and TRBJ1-6, with 8 positions matching TRBD1. The CDR3 totals 15 residues. Trimming took 1 base from V and 9 from J; bases not matched to a gene: 5. Germline loops: CDR1 LNHNV, CDR2 YYDKDF (reference sequence). The CDR3 is CATSRVGQGSSPLHF. The CDR3, as DNA: TGTGCCACCAGCAGAGTAGGACAGGGAAGTTCACCCCTCCACTTT. The full variable domain, with the rest looked up from reference TRBV15 and TRBJ1-6, is DAMVIQNPRYQVTQFGKPVTLSCSQTLNHNVMYWYQQKSSQAPKLLFHYYDKDFNNEADTPDNFQSRRPNTSFCFLDIRSPGLGDTAMYLCATSRVGQGSSPLHFGNGTRLTVT.